This is a list of T cell receptor beta chains from one sample in a study of metastatic and nonmetastatic thyroid tumors. Using MiXCR, TCRdb reanalyzed the PCR reads. The data contain roughly 71,000 clones, roughly 18% of them singletons. The specimen sequenced was blood. The receptors were gathered from a female donor with papillary thyroid cancer or a benign thyroid nodule (not recorded which). Some clones in this sample may be carry-over from other donors' samples. CDR3s leave out the opening cysteine and the closing phenylalanine or tryptophan. A D gene is named only where the DNA matches it firmly. Not all rows give a size; the values are once, few, many and, for expanded clones, a class.

j_gene: TRBJ1-2; d_gene: .; abundance: many; v_gene: TRBV11-2; CDR3aa: ASSPTPGAGKNYGYT
j_gene: TRBJ2-3; d_gene: .; abundance: many; v_gene: TRBV6-6; CDR3aa: ASSYRDSYTDTQY
j_gene: TRBJ1-1; d_gene: .; abundance: many; v_gene: TRBV7-9; CDR3aa: ASSLQGFGTEAF
j_gene: TRBJ2-5; d_gene: .; abundance: many; v_gene: TRBV6-1; CDR3aa: ASSEEGETQY
j_gene: TRBJ2-2; d_gene: .; abundance: few; v_gene: TRBV7-6; CDR3aa: ASRETGSNTGELF
j_gene: TRBJ2-2; d_gene: TRBD2; abundance: many; v_gene: TRBV6-6; CDR3aa: ASSYSGLAGYTGELF
j_gene: TRBJ2-5; d_gene: .; abundance: .; v_gene: TRBV30; CDR3aa: AWRARDWETQY
j_gene: TRBJ1-1; d_gene: .; abundance: many; v_gene: TRBV3-1; CDR3aa: ASSRLGGNTEAF
j_gene: TRBJ2-7; d_gene: TRBD2; abundance: .; v_gene: TRBV3-1; CDR3aa: ASSQGAGSFEQY
j_gene: TRBJ1-6; d_gene: .; abundance: few; v_gene: TRBV30; CDR3aa: ACSMKGGRHSYNSPLH
j_gene: TRBJ2-1; d_gene: .; abundance: .; v_gene: TRBV11-2; CDR3aa: ASNPKRVLGEQF
j_gene: TRBJ2-3; d_gene: .; abundance: large; v_gene: TRBV20-1; CDR3aa: SATRTQRTDFFDTQY